Here is one T cell receptor beta chain with its context. In this CDR3 the conserved last residue, phenylalanine or tryptophan, is missing, so a read error is likely. Each CDR3 protein gets one entry after TCRdb re-called the multiplex PCR reads with MiXCR. This sample has about 140,000 distinct CDR3 sequences; roughly 33% occur once, and the top ten carry roughly 2.3%. Samples came from axillary lymph nodes draining the breast cancer. The sample is drawn from a study of breast tumors, draining lymph nodes, adjacent tissues. V was pared by 5 bases and J by 3 bases, with 11 bases between. The CDR3 length is 13 residues. The germline V gene has CDR1 MNHNY and CDR2 SVGAGI (reference sequence).

Sequences were obtained from axillary lymph node tissue. The chain uses TRBV6-6 and TRBJ2-7; D is undetermined. The sequence came from a female donor with breast cancer. Some clones in this sample may be carry-over from other donors' samples. The CDR3 sequence: CASSHGGNYEQYS. The CDR3 DNA is TGTGCCAGCAGTCACGGCGGAAACTACGAGCAGTACTCC.